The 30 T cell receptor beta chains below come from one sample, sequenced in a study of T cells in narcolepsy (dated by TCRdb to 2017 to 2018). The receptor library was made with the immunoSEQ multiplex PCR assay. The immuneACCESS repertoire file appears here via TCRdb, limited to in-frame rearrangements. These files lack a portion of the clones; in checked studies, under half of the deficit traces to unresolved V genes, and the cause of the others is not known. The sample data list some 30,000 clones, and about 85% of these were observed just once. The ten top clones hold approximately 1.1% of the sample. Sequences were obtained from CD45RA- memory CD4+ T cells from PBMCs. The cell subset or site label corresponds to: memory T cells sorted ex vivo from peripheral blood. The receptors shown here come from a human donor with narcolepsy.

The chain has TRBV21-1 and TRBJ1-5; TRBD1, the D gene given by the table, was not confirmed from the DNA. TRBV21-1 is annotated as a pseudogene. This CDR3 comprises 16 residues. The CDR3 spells CASSPIIGARNQPQHF. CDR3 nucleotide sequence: TGTGCCAGCAGCCCTATAATTGGGGCGCGGAATCAGCCCCAGCATTTT.

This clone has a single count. CDR3 sequence reads: CAWSARGTTYNEQFF. Here the CDR3 DNA reads TGTGCCTGGAGTGCGCGGGGGACCACTTACAATGAGCAGTTCTTC. The V and J genes are TRBV30 and TRBJ2-1, with 7 bases matching TRBD2. V trimming: 1 base; J trimming: 4 bases; junction bases outside the gene matches: 7. CDR1 and CDR2 from the germline V gene are GTSNPN and SVGIG (reference sequence). There are 15 residues in the CDR3.

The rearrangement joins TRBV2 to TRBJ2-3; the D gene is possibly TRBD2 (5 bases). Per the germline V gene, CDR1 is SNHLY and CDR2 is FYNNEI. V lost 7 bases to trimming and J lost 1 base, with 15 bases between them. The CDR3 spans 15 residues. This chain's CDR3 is CASTTRASRTDTQYF. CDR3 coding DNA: TGTGCCAGCACCACTAGGGCTAGCCGCACAGATACGCAGTATTTT.

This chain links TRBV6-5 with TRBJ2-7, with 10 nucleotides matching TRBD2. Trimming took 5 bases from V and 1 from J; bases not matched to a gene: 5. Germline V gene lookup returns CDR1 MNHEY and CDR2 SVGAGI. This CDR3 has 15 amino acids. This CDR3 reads CASSPSGRASYEQYF. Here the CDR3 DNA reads TGTGCCAGCAGTCCAAGCGGGAGGGCGTCCTACGAGCAGTACTTC.

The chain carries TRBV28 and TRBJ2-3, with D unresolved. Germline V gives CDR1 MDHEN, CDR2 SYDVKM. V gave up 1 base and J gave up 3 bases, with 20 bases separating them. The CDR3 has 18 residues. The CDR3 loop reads CASSLFGGRVFGTDTQYF. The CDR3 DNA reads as TGTGCCAGCAGTTTATTCGGCGGACGCGTCTTTGGTACAGATACGCAGTATTTT.

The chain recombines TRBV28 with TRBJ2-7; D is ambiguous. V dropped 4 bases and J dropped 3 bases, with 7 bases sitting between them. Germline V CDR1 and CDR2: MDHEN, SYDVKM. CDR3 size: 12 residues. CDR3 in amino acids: CASSSPGYEQYF. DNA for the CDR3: TGTGCCAGCAGTTCTCCCGGCTACGAGCAGTACTTC.

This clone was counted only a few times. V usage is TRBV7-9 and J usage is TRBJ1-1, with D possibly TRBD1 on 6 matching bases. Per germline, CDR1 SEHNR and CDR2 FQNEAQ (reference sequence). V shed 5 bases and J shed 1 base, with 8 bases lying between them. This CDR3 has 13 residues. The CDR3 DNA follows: TGTGCCAGCAGCATAGGGGGGAACACTGAAGCTTTCTTT. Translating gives CASSIGGNTEAFF.

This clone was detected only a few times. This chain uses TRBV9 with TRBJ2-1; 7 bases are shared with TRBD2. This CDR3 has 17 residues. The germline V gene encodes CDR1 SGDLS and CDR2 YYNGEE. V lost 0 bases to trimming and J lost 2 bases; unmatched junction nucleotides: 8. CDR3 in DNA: TGTGCCAGCAGCGTAGATGTTAGCGGGCGAGCCTACAATGAGCAGTTCTTC. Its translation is CASSVDVSGRAYNEQFF.

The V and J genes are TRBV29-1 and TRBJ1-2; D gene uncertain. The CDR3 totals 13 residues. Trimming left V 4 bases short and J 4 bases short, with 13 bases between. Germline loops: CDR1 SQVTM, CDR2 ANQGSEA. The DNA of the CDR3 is TGCAGCGTTGTTAGGGAGTCATCCTATGGCTACACCTTC. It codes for CSVVRESSYGYTF.

CDR3 in DNA: TGTGCCAGCCCCCTCGTCCAACAGGGGACATTAGCGGGCGAACTGTTTTTT. This gives the protein CASPLVQQGTLAGELFF. V gene TRBV7-3 combines with J gene TRBJ1-4; 7 positions agree with TRBD1. The CDR3 contains 17 residues. CDR1 SGHTA and CDR2 FQGTGA come from the germline V gene. After removal of 8 bases from V and 12 bases from J, the junction contained 24 bases not matched to a gene.

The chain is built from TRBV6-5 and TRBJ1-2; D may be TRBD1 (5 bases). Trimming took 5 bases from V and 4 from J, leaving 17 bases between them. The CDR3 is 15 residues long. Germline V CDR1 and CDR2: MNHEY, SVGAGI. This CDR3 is CASSPPGQGGYGYTF. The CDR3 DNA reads TGTGCCAGCAGTCCCCCGGGCCAGGGAGGCTATGGCTACACCTTC.

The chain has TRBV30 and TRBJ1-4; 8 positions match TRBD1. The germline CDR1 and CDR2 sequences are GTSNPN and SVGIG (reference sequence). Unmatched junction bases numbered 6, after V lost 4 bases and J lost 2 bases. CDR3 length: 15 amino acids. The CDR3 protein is CAWKFRDRTNEKLFF. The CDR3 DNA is TGTGCCTGGAAGTTTCGGGACAGGACTAATGAAAAACTGTTTTTT.

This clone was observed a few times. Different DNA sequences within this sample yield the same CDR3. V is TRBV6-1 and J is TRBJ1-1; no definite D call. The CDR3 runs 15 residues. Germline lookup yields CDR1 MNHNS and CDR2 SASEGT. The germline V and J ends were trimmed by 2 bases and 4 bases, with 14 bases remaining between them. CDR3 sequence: CASSESRARLTEAFF. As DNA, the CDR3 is TGTGCCAGCAGTGAATCCCGGGCCCGCCTCACTGAAGCTTTCTTT.

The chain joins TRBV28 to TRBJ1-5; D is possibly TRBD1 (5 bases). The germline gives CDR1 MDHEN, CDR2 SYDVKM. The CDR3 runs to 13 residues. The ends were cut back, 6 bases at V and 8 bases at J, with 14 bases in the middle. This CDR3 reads CASRTQGGEPQHF. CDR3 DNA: TGTGCCAGCAGGACCCAGGGCGGGGAGCCCCAGCATTTT.

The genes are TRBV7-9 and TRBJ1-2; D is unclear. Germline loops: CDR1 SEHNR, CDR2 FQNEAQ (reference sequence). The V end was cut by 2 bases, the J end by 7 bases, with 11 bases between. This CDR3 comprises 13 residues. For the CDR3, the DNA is TGTGCCAGCAGCTTAAACTTGGCCGGTGGCTACACCTTC. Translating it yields CASSLNLAGGYTF. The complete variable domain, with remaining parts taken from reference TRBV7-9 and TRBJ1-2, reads DTGVSQNPRHKITKRGQNVTFRCDPISEHNRLYWYRQTLGQGPEFLTYFQNEAQLEKSRLLSDRFSAERPKGSFSTLEIQRTEQGDSAMYLCASSLNLAGGYTFGSGTRLTVV.

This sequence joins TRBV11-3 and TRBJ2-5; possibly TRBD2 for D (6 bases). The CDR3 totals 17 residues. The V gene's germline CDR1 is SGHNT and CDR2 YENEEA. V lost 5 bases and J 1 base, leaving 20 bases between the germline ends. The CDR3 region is CASSKGLAAAPQETQYF. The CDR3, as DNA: TGTGCCAGCAGCAAGGGATTAGCGGCCGCACCCCAAGAGACCCAGTACTTC.

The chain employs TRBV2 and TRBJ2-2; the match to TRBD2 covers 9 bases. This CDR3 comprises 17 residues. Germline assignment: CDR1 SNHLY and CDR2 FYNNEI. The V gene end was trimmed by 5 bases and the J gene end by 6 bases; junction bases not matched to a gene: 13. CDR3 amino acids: CASSRGLAGGSSGELFF. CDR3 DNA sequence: TGTGCCAGCAGTAGGGGGTTGGCGGGAGGGTCCTCCGGGGAGCTGTTTTTT.

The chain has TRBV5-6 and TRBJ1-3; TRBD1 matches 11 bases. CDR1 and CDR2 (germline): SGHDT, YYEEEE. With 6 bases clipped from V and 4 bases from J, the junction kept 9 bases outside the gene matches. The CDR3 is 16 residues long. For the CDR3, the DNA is TGTGCCAGCACCAGGGGACAGGGGGTTATCGGAAACACCATATATTTT. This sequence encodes CASTRGQGVIGNTIYF.

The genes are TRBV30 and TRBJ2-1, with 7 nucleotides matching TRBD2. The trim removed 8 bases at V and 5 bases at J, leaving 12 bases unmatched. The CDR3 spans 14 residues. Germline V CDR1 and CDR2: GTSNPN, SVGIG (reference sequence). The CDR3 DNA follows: TGTGCCCATCAGCAAGGACTAGTTCACAATGAGCAGTTCTTC. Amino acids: CAHQQGLVHNEQFF.

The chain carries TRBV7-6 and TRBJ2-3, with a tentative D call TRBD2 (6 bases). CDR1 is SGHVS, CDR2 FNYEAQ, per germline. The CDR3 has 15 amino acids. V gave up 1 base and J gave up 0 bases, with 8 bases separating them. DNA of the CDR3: TGTGCCAGCAGCTTAGTGAGCGGGAGCACAGATACGCAGTATTTT. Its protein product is CASSLVSGSTDTQYF. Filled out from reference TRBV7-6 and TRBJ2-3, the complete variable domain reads GAGVSQSPRYKVTKRGQDVALRCDPISGHVSLYWYRQALGQGPEFLTYFNYEAQQDKSGLPNDRFSAERPEGSISTLTIQRTEQRDSAMYRCASSLVSGSTDTQYFGPGTRLTVL.

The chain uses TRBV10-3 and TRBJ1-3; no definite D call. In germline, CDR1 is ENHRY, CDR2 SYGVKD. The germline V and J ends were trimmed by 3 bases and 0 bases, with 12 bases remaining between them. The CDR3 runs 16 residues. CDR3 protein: CAISEHPTSSGNTIYF. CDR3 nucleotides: TGTGCCATCAGTGAACACCCTACGAGCTCTGGAAACACCATATATTTT.

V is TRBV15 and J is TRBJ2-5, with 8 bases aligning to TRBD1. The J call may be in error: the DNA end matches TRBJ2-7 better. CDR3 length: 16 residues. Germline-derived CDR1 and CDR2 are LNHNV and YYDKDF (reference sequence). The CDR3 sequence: CATSRDRAGQVYEQYF. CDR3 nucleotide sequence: TGTGCCACCAGCAGAGATCGGGCGGGACAGGTATACGAGCAGTACTTC.

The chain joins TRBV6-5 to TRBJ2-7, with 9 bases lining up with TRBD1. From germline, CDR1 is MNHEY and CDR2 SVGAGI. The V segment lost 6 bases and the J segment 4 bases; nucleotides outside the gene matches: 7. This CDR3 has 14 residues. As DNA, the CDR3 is TGTGCCAGCAGAGGGACAGGGTTTTCTTACGAGCAGTACTTC. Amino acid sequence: CASRGTGFSYEQYF.

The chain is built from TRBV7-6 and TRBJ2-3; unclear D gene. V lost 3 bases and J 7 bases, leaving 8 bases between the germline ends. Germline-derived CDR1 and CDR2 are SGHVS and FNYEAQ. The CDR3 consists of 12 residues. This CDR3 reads CASSLTRNTQYF. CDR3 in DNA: TGTGCCAGCAGCTTGACTCGTAATACGCAGTATTTT.

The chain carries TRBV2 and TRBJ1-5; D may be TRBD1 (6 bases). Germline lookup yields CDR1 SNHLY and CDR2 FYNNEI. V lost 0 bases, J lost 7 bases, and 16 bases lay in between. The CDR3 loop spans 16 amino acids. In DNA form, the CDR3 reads TGTGCCAGCAGTGAAGCGCTTCCAGGGACAATGCAGCCCCAGCATTTT. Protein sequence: CASSEALPGTMQPQHF.

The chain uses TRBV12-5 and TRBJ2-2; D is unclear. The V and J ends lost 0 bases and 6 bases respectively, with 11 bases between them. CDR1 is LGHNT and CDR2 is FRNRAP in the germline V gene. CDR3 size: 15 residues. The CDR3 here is CASGLVRWYSGELFF. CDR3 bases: TGTGCTAGTGGTTTGGTAAGGTGGTATTCCGGGGAGCTGTTTTTT.

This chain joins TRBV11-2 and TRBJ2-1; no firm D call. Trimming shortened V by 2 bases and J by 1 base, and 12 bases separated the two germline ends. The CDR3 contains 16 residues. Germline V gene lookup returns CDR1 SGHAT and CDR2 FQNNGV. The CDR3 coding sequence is TGTGCCAGCAGCTTACGGGCGGATCAGTCCTACAATGAGCAGTTCTTC. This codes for CASSLRADQSYNEQFF.

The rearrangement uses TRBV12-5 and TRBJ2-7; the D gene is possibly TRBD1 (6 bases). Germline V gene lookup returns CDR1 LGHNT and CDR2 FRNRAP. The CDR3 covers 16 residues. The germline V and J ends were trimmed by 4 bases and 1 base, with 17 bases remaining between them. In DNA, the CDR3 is TGTGCTAGTGGTTCCCCTCTTGAGGGGACATCCTACGAGCAGTACTTC. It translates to CASGSPLEGTSYEQYF.

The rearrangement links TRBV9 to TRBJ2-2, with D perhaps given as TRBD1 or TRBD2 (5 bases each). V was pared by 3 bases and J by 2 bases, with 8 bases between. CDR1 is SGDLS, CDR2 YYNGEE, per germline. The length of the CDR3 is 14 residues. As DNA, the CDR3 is TGTGCCAGCAGCGGGGACGTTAACACCGGGGAGCTGTTTTTT. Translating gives CASSGDVNTGELFF.

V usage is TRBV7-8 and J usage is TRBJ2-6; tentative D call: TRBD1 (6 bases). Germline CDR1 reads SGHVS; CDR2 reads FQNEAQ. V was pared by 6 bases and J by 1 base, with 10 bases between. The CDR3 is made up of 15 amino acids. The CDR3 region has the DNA TGTGCCAGCAGGATGGGGACATCTGGGGCCAACGTCCTGACTTTC. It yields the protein CASRMGTSGANVLTF.